This T cell receptor (beta chain) is from a study of blood T cells in healthy people across ages (dated by TCRdb to the mid-2010s). Study-wide context: In model experiments, template switching captured roughly one uniquely barcoded TCR beta cDNA molecule for every two T cells. Using deep sequencing normalized with unique cDNA molecular identifiers, the study measured how TCR beta repertoire diversity changes with age. The donors were divided into four age groups: young (average around 16 years), middle-aged (about 39), aged (about 56) and long-lived (nearly 85). Donors of different ages were randomly distributed across sequencing lanes to avoid experimental bias. For two donors (one aged 18 to 29 and one aged 80 or older), the study analyzed two additional independent replicas of 1 million unique cDNA reads from the same blood draw. The full study reports these points: The percentage of naive T cells measured by flow cytometry correlated strongly with observed TCR beta diversity. Compared with the aged group, more naive CD4+ T cells, fewer expanded clones and increased TCR diversity were shown by the long-lived group, suggesting age selection. As age increased, observed TCR beta diversity per million T cells dropped in a roughly linear way, and a significant reduction was already evident by age about 36. Bulk unsorted PBMC profiling prevented conclusive comparison of naive and antigen-experienced compartments. Because donor CMV infection status was unknown, age-related changes in expanded clonotypes were potentially confounded. Estimates of total diversity based on one million sequenced T cells were regarded as lower bounds and as underestimates.

With respect to this clonotype: Its cognate antigen has yet to be identified. Base quality data are lacking; no much larger clone is found one base away.

Libraries came from 5' RACE. This sample was sequenced with an Illumina HiSeq 2500. A second roughly 6 to 12 cycle PCR used a sample-barcoded 5' primer and a J-beta primer mix. A unique molecular identifier was introduced onto each TCR beta cDNA molecule by a template-switch 5' adaptor carrying 12 random nucleotides. Each sample yielded at least 2.5 million CDR3-containing paired-end reads. First-strand cDNA synthesis was performed from all RNA using the Mint cDNA synthesis kit, with priming by a TRBC-specific oligonucleotide. After uracil-DNA glycosylase treatment, a first 18-cycle PCR used universal primers M1SS and BC2_uni_R on all cDNA. For the original study's pipeline: Normalization of each sample was performed by random selection of 1 million high-quality reads, each carrying a distinct molecular identifier. Instead of being binned into consensus sequences, reads with shared molecular identifiers were discarded. MiTCR, with a Q25 quality threshold and the strictest error-elimination algorithm, was used for CDR3 identification, clonotype clustering and error correction. A nonparametric unseen species model with Euler transformation was used to estimate a lower bound on total TCR beta diversity. In TCRdb, the public reads were trimmed at Q25 with fastp and aligned with MiXCR, with productive beta chains retained. Each entry merges the rows of one CDR3 protein and shows their most common DNA and genes. The V and J calls shown here were made by TCRdb, not taken from the authors' results. The sample table contains about 1,000,000 distinct CDR3 sequences; only one count was recorded for 40% to 45% of them. The ten largest clonotypes hold approximately 20% of the sample.

Systemically healthy Caucasian individuals from Russia, 35 to 40 in total and aged about 6 to 95 years, were included as donors. Each donor gave about 9.7 milliliters of peripheral blood, drawn into EDTA-treated Vacutainer tubes. PBMCs were isolated by Ficoll-Paque density-gradient centrifugation, with at least 6.5 million obtained per sample. Trizol reagent was used to extract total RNA from the PBMCs, yielding at least 6 micrograms per sample. For every donor, flow cytometry on a PBMC aliquot measured the percentage of naive CD45RAhigh/CD27high T cells. The material sequenced was blood. The receptor was derived from a woman aged 60-75 years in good health.

The DNA sequence follows: TGTGCCAGCAGCTTATCTTGGGGCTCTGGAAACACCATATATTTT. Translated, this is CASSLSWGSGNTIYF. The V and J segments used are TRBV7-9 and TRBJ1-3; no D gene is confidently identified. According to the germline V gene (reference sequence), CDR1 reads SEHNR and CDR2 reads FQNEAQ. Cut back by 2 bases and 0 bases, the V and J ends lie 8 bases apart. From the cysteine up to the phenylalanine, the CDR3 has a length of 15 residues. Only the CDR3 region is kept as DNA, spanning 45 bases read in frame from base 1.